This TCR beta chain came from a study of blood T cell repertoires in COVID-19. Study summary: Both acute and convalescent COVID-19 samples were obtained from the United States, Italy and Spain. Nucleic acid was either cDNA or gDNA, and it came from T cells, B-cell-depleted T cells, or PBMCs.

The CDR3 extends over 16 amino acids. The V end lost 4 bases, the J end lost 4 bases, and 21 bases lay between the germline ends. CDR1 is SGHNT, CDR2 YYREEE, per germline (reference sequence). In the study's own analysis: Estimation of nucleated cell counts relied on the amplification of reference gene primers. Sequenced by immunoSEQ multiplex PCR; TCRdb stores in-frame clones only, minus some. V, J and clone size were drawn from that table, and D and trimming were deduced from the DNA. The sample has about 68,000 clones; approximately 85% are singletons. This TCR derives from a man aged 50 to 59 with acute or convalescent COVID-19. What was sequenced was peripheral blood. This chain uses TRBV5-4 with TRBJ2-7, with D possibly being TRBD2 (6 bases). The CDR3 reads CASSPLRGGDRYEQYF. In nucleotides, the CDR3 is TGTGCCAGCAGCCCTTTGCGCGGCGGGGACCGATACGAGCAGTACTTC.